These 20 T cell receptor beta chains were all obtained from the same sample, sequenced in a study of CD8 T cells in Susac syndrome. Reverse transcription of roughly 0.45 to 1 ug RNA was carried out with random hexamers. MiXCR, run by TCRdb on the immunoSEQ multiplex PCR reads, gives a single entry per CDR3 protein. The sample contains about 250,000 distinct CDR3 sequences, 93% of which appear only once. Source material: CD4+ T cells from PBMCs. These receptors all stem from a human donor with multiple sclerosis.

This rearrangement joins TRBV21-1 to TRBJ2-4. TRBV21-1 is annotated as a pseudogene. The CDR3 consists of 15 residues. The CDR3 DNA reads as TGTGCCAGCAGCAAAGCGGGACTAGCCAAAAACATTCAGTACTTC. Encoded protein: CASSKAGLAKNIQYF.

J is TRBJ1-5 and V is TRBV24-1; D is unresolved. V dropped 2 bases and J dropped 6 bases, with 4 bases sitting between them. Germline V lookup: CDR1 KGHDR, CDR2 SFDVKD. CDR3 length: 12 amino acids. The CDR3 region is CATSDSGQPQHF. The CDR3 region has the DNA TGTGCCACCAGTGATTCGGGTCAGCCCCAGCATTTT.

The V and J genes are TRBV18 and TRBJ2-2; the D gene is possibly TRBD2 (5 bases). V gave up 8 bases and J gave up 3 bases, with 16 bases separating them. The CDR3 runs 15 residues. Germline loops: CDR1 KGHSH, CDR2 LQKENI. DNA of the CDR3: TGTGCCAGCCAGCCGGGAAGAGGTGACACCGGGGAGCTGTTTTTT. This codes for CASQPGRGDTGELFF.

The chain has TRBV11-1 and TRBJ1-6; a possible D gene is TRBD1 (5 bases). CDR3 size: 18 residues. V was pared by 5 bases and J by 6 bases, with 23 bases between. Germline V gene lookup returns CDR1 SGHAT and CDR2 FQDESV (reference sequence). The CDR3 sequence is CASSQKQGFGSGNSPLHF. In nucleotides, the CDR3 is TGTGCCAGCAGCCAGAAGCAGGGTTTTGGCTCCGGTAATTCACCCCTCCACTTT.

V usage is TRBV5-4 and J usage is TRBJ2-1; 7 bases line up with TRBD2. The germline V gene encodes CDR1 SGHNT and CDR2 YYREEE (reference sequence). The trim removed 4 bases at V and 7 bases at J, leaving 2 bases unmatched. There are 12 residues in the CDR3. CDR3 DNA: TGTGCCAGCAGCGCGGGGGTTAATGAGCAGTTCTTC. Translated: CASSAGVNEQFF.

V gene TRBV14 combines with J gene TRBJ2-1; tentatively, D is TRBD1 (5 bases). Germline lookup yields CDR1 SGHDN and CDR2 FVKESK. The CDR3 is 14 residues long. V lost 4 bases to trimming and J lost 6 bases, with 13 bases between them. In DNA, the CDR3 is TGTGCCAGCAGCCGGAAGATAAGGGGCAATGAGCAGTTCTTC. Residues: CASSRKIRGNEQFF.

The rearrangement joins TRBV29-1 to TRBJ2-3; no reliable D call. The V end lost 0 bases, the J end lost 4 bases, and 5 bases lay between the germline ends. Germline CDR1 and CDR2: SQVTM and ANQGSEA. This CDR3 is built from 12 residues. The CDR3 is CSVEDQADTQYF. The CDR3 DNA sequence: TGCAGCGTTGAAGATCAGGCAGATACGCAGTATTTT.

This clonotype was picked up one time. The DNA for the CDR3 is TGCAGTGCTAGCCGGGACAGGGGGCAAGAGACCCAGTACTTC. Amino acids: CSASRDRGQETQYF. This chain connects TRBV20-1 to TRBJ2-5; 11 bases line up with TRBD1. The germline CDR1 and CDR2 sequences are DFQATT and SNEGSKA (reference sequence). The CDR3 is made up of 14 amino acids. V lost 3 bases, J lost 2 bases, and 2 bases stayed unmatched.

The chain carries TRBV20-1 and TRBJ2-5; tentative D call: TRBD1 (6 bases). Germline V lookup: CDR1 DFQATT, CDR2 SNEGSKA (reference sequence). Trimming pared 2 bases from V and 1 base from J, leaving 11 bases between. The CDR3 runs 14 residues. This CDR3 is CSARRTESQETQYF. The DNA for the CDR3 is TGCAGTGCTAGACGGACAGAGTCCCAAGAGACCCAGTACTTC.

The V call is TRBV29-1, the J call TRBJ1-2; TRBD1 matches at 7 bases. This CDR3 spans 13 amino acids. Trimming took 6 bases from V and 4 from J; bases not matched to a gene: 8. CDR1 and CDR2 (germline): SQVTM, ANQGSEA. The CDR3 sequence is CSVQPTGSYGYTF. The CDR3 DNA reads as TGCAGCGTCCAACCGACAGGGAGCTATGGCTACACCTTC.

The genes are TRBV24-1 and TRBJ2-5; D gene uncertain. Germline lookup yields CDR1 KGHDR and CDR2 SFDVKD. V shed 5 bases and J shed 5 bases, with 14 bases lying between them. There are 14 residues in the CDR3. The CDR3 region is CATSAPPGYETQYF. The CDR3 DNA is TGTGCCACCAGTGCCCCACCAGGTTACGAGACCCAGTACTTC.

The chain is built from TRBV2 and TRBJ1-4; D remains ambiguous. The CDR3 loop spans 14 amino acids. V gave up 4 bases and J gave up 8 bases, with 14 bases separating them. CDR1 and CDR2 from the germline V gene are SNHLY and FYNNEI. CDR3 DNA: TGTGCCAGCAGTGTCGAAAGGGTCGGAGAAAAACTGTTTTTT. Translating gives CASSVERVGEKLFF.

The V call is TRBV12-3 or TRBV12-4, the J call TRBJ1-1, with D maybe TRBD1 (5 bases). V lost 7 bases to trimming and J lost 6 bases, with 15 bases between them. The CDR3 runs 13 residues. The chain's CDR3 is CASTRGLVAEAFF. CDR3 DNA: TGTGCCAGCACAAGGGGTCTGGTAGCTGAAGCTTTCTTT.

The chain recombines TRBV5-5 with TRBJ2-2, with D perhaps TRBD1 or TRBD2 (5 bases each). Deletions cut 4 bases from V and 0 bases from J, with 13 bases between. Germline lookup yields CDR1 SGHKS and CDR2 YYEKEE (reference sequence). This CDR3 contains 16 residues. CDR3 sequence reads: CASSPWDPSNTGELFF. The DNA for the CDR3 is TGTGCCAGCAGCCCTTGGGACCCTTCGAACACCGGGGAGCTGTTTTTT. The variable domain in full, with the rest retrieved from reference TRBV5-5 and TRBJ2-2, is DAGVTQSPTHLIKTRGQQVTLRCSPISGHKSVSWYQQVLGQGPQFIFQYYEKEERGRGNFPDRFSARQFPNYSSELNVNALLLGDSALYLCASSPWDPSNTGELFFGEGSRLTVL.

This clonotype showed up just once. This sequence joins TRBV30 and TRBJ2-7; TRBD2 is a possible D gene (5 bases). Per the germline V gene, CDR1 is GTSNPN and CDR2 is SVGIG (reference sequence). The CDR3 extends over 13 amino acids. The germline V and J ends were trimmed by 3 bases and 1 base, with 10 bases remaining between them. The CDR3 region has the DNA TGTGCCTGGAGATATCGGGGTTCCTACGAGCAGTACTTC. Its protein is CAWRYRGSYEQYF.

The genes are TRBV27 and TRBJ2-3; D is possibly TRBD1 or TRBD2 (6 bases each). The CDR3 totals 13 residues. Germline assignment: CDR1 MNHEY and CDR2 SMNVEV (reference sequence). The V gene lost 6 bases and the J gene lost 5 bases, with 12 bases spanning the gap. DNA for the CDR3: TGTGCCAGCAGGGTGGGGGGCCAAGATACGCAGTATTTT. Protein: CASRVGGQDTQYF.

The chain recombines TRBV28 with TRBJ1-1, with 7 bases that match TRBD1. Germline-derived CDR1 and CDR2 are MDHEN and SYDVKM. Trimming at V came to 5 bases and at J to 12 bases, leaving 6 bases not matched to a gene. CDR3 length: 11 residues. CDR3 DNA sequence: TGTGCCAGCAGTCTCGACAGGGATTCTTTCTTT. Protein product: CASSLDRDSFF. The full variable domain, rest sourced from reference TRBV28 and TRBJ1-1, is DVKVTQSSRYLVKRTGEKVFLECVQDMDHENMFWYRQDPGLGLRLIYFSYDVKMKEKGDIPEGYSVSREKKERFSLILESASTNQTSMYLCASSLDRDSFFGQGTRLTVV.

This chain joins TRBV7-9 and TRBJ2-5; D remains ambiguous. The CDR3 has 11 amino acids. Germline V lookup: CDR1 SEHNR, CDR2 FQNEAQ (reference sequence). V lost 8 bases, J lost 1 base, and 5 bases lay in between. The CDR3 DNA sequence: TGTGCCAGCGGTCTCCAAGAGACCCAGTACTTC. Protein: CASGLQETQYF.

The rearrangement joins TRBV7-9 to TRBJ2-1; 7 bases are a match to TRBD1. The junction had 7 bases not matched to a gene; V was cut back by 5 bases and J by 6 bases. Germline CDR1 SEHNR, CDR2 FQNEAQ (reference sequence). The CDR3 runs 14 residues. CDR3 DNA sequence: TGTGCCAGCAGCCCAGTCGGGACAGCCAATGAGCAGTTCTTC. This gives the protein CASSPVGTANEQFF.

The chain is built from TRBV7-8 and TRBJ1-5; D is ambiguous. This CDR3 is 15 amino acids long. V lost 5 bases, J lost 0 bases, and 11 bases lay in between. Germline loops: CDR1 SGHVS, CDR2 FQNEAQ. In DNA form, the CDR3 reads TGTGCCAGCAGCCCCCAACAGAATAGCAATCAGCCCCAGCATTTT. Amino acid sequence: CASSPQQNSNQPQHF.